The 5 T cell receptor beta chains given below trace back to one sample, sequenced in a study of blood T cell repertoires in COVID-19. Generated by immunoSEQ multiplex PCR, the TCRdb table keeps only in-frame clones and is missing some. The table has 180,000 or so clones, around 80% seen once. Sequencing used PBMCs or T cells enriched from blood (not recorded which). The receptors come from a man aged 50 to 60 who had recovered from COVID-19.

This chain links TRBV7-2 with TRBJ1-4; D call uncertain. V was clipped by 5 bases and J by 7 bases, with 14 bases between them. The CDR3 totals 14 residues. Germline CDR1 is SGHTA and CDR2 is FQGNSA. CDR3: CASSDISRGEKLFF. CDR3 nucleotide sequence: TGTGCCAGCAGCGATATTTCGAGAGGTGAAAAACTGTTTTTT.

The chain has TRBV28 and TRBJ1-5; possible D gene TRBD1, 6 bases. The CDR3 has 16 amino acids. V was trimmed by 5 bases and J by 6 bases, leaving 20 bases between them. Looked up from germline, CDR1 is MDHEN and CDR2 is SYDVKM. The CDR3 sequence: CASSLQGRGGGQPQHF. The DNA for the CDR3 is TGTGCCAGCAGTCTTCAAGGCCGCGGGGGCGGTCAGCCCCAGCATTTT. Combining the CDR3 with reference TRBV28 and TRBJ1-5 gives the whole variable domain DVKVTQSSRYLVKRTGEKVFLECVQDMDHENMFWYRQDPGLGLRLIYFSYDVKMKEKGDIPEGYSVSREKKERFSLILESASTNQTSMYLCASSLQGRGGGQPQHFGDGTRLSIL.

The chain couples TRBV15 to TRBJ1-1; 7 bases align to TRBD1. V was clipped by 3 bases and J by 3 bases; unmatched bases: 7. The V gene's germline CDR1 is LNHNV and CDR2 YYDKDF (reference sequence). This CDR3 has 15 residues. CDR3 in DNA: TGTGCCACCAGCAGGGGGCGAACAGGGGACACTGAAGCTTTCTTT. Encoded protein: CATSRGRTGDTEAFF.

The chain links TRBV7-8 to TRBJ2-2; no definite D call. Per germline, CDR1 SGHVS and CDR2 FQNEAQ. The V end lost 4 bases, the J end lost 5 bases, and 14 bases lay between the germline ends. The CDR3 contains 15 residues. The CDR3 region has the DNA TGTGCCAGCAGCTCCGACACCGCTTGGACCGGGGAGCTGTTTTTT. Translated: CASSSDTAWTGELFF.

This clone appeared a few times. The rearrangement joins TRBV20-1 to TRBJ2-1, with TRBD2 matching over 10 bases. Germline-derived CDR1 and CDR2 are DFQATT and SNEGSKA (reference sequence). V dropped 3 bases and J dropped 7; count of bases not matched to a gene: 6. This CDR3 has 14 residues. In nucleotides, the CDR3 is TGCAGTGCTAGTAACCTAGCGGGGGTTAATGAGCAGTTCTTC. Translated, it gives CSASNLAGVNEQFF.